The 6 T cell receptor beta chains presented below share a single source sample, sequenced in a study of blood T cell repertoires in COVID-19. The repertoire was sequenced with immunoSEQ multiplex PCR; TCRdb's copy has only in-frame clones and lacks some. The data show 150,000 to 200,000 clones, 82% seen once. The material sequenced was peripheral blood. The receptors stem from a woman at least 80 years old with active or convalescent COVID-19.

V is TRBV7-8 and J is TRBJ2-1; 9 nucleotides agree with TRBD2. The trim removed 0 bases at V and 12 bases at J, leaving 6 bases unmatched. CDR1 SGHVS and CDR2 FQNEAQ come from the germline V gene. The CDR3 is 14 amino acids. CDR3 bases: TGTGCCAGCAGCTTAGCTTTGGCTAGCGGGGTGCAGTTCTTC. It translates to CASSLALASGVQFF.

V usage is TRBV5-4 and J usage is TRBJ2-1; D remains unclear. V dropped 1 base and J dropped 4 bases, with 12 bases sitting between them. The CDR3 consists of 15 residues. Germline V gene lookup returns CDR1 SGHNT and CDR2 YYREEE (reference sequence). CDR3 nucleotides: TGTGCCAGCAGCTTGATCCCGGCAGGATACAATGAGCAGTTCTTC. Translation gives CASSLIPAGYNEQFF.

This chain links TRBV6-6 with TRBJ1-4; D not certain. Germline V gene data show CDR1 as MNHNY and CDR2 as SVGAGI (reference sequence). The CDR3 length is 13 residues. Trimming left V 5 bases short and J 8 bases short, with 12 bases between. Written as DNA, the CDR3 is TGTGCCAGCAGTCGAGAGGTTCGGGAAAAACTGTTTTTT. Translated: CASSREVREKLFF.

This chain links TRBV6-5 with TRBJ2-1, with TRBD2 identical over 9 bases. J lost 9 bases, V lost 6 bases, and 9 bases had no gene match. The CDR3 has 14 residues. CDR1 is MNHEY and CDR2 is SVGAGI in the germline V gene. CDR3 in amino acids: CASRSLAGVGEQFF. CDR3 sequence (DNA): TGTGCCAGCAGGTCCTTAGCGGGAGTTGGTGAGCAGTTCTTC.

The table lists this clone with a few counts. The rearrangement links TRBV5-5 to TRBJ2-6; unclear D gene. The V end lost 1 base, the J end lost 0 bases, and 2 bases lay between the germline ends. CDR1 is SGHKS, CDR2 YYEKEE, per germline (reference sequence). This CDR3 spans 14 amino acids. The CDR3 is CASSLYSGANVLTF. The CDR3 DNA reads TGTGCCAGCAGCTTGTACTCTGGGGCCAACGTCCTGACTTTC.

The chain recombines TRBV28 with TRBJ2-2; D unresolved. The V and J ends lost 4 bases and 6 bases respectively, with 6 bases between them. This CDR3 comprises 12 residues. From germline, CDR1 is MDHEN and CDR2 SYDVKM. The CDR3 loop is CASSYGSGELFF. Here the CDR3 DNA reads TGTGCCAGCAGTTATGGCTCCGGGGAGCTGTTTTTT.